The next 32 T cell receptor beta chains were all read from a single sample in a study of T-cell memory formation after mild COVID-19. TCRdb re-analysed the 5' RACE reads in MiXCR, keeping a single row per CDR3 protein. The sample has about 500,000 distinct CDR3 sequences, over 20% seen once. Sequencing input: PBMCs or a T cell subset sorted from them (not recorded which). The receptor set was obtained from an adult woman who had mild COVID-19 (a few samples of this study predate the infection). Cell type and time point are not known.

The chain joins TRBV25-1 to TRBJ2-5, with D perhaps matching TRBD2 (6 bases). V gave up 3 bases and J gave up 5 bases, with 13 bases separating them. Germline loops: CDR1 MGHDK, CDR2 SYGVNS. The CDR3 extends over 14 amino acids. CDR3 amino acids: CASSDRARGETQYF. The CDR3 coding sequence is TGTGCCAGCAGTGACAGGGCCCGGGGGGAGACCCAGTACTTC. The whole variable domain, filled in from reference TRBV25-1 and TRBJ2-5, reads EADIYQTPRYLVIGTGKKITLECSQTMGHDKMYWYQQDPGMELHLIHYSYGVNSTEKGDLSSESTVSRIRTEHFPLTLESARPSHTSQYLCASSDRARGETQYFGPGTRLLVL.

This clonotype came up a few times. The J gene is TRBJ2-4, the V gene TRBV4-1, with no clear D. CDR1 MGHRA and CDR2 YSYEKL come from the germline V gene. V gave up 1 base and J gave up 0 bases, with 10 bases separating them. The CDR3 has 16 residues. Here the CDR3 DNA reads TGCGCCAGCAGCCAAGGGGTAGCAGTAGCCAAAAACATTCAGTACTTC. This encodes CASSQGVAVAKNIQYF.

This clonotype has a handful of counts. The rearrangement uses TRBV7-8 and TRBJ1-6; the D is unclear. Trimming cost V 7 bases and J 5 bases, with 15 bases left between them. The germline V gene has CDR1 SGHVS and CDR2 FQNEAQ. This CDR3 is 15 amino acids long. CDR3 in amino acids: CASTSGTVNNSPLHF. DNA of the CDR3: TGTGCCAGCACAAGTGGAACAGTCAATAATTCACCCCTCCACTTT. The variable domain in full, completed from reference TRBV7-8 and TRBJ1-6, reads GAGVSQSPRYKVAKRGQDVALRCDPISGHVSLFWYQQALGQGPEFLTYFQNEAQLDKSGLPSDRFFAERPEGSVSTLKIQRTQQEDSAVYLCASTSGTVNNSPLHFGNGTRLTVT.

The V and J genes are TRBV12-3 or TRBV12-4 and TRBJ1-1; D is possibly TRBD1 (5 bases). The V and J ends lost 5 bases and 7 bases respectively, with 23 bases between them. The CDR3 covers 16 residues. This chain's CDR3 is CASSPGGGSQEFEAFF. The CDR3 DNA follows: TGTGCCAGCAGTCCTGGGGGGGGGAGCCAAGAGTTTGAAGCTTTCTTT.

The genes are TRBV4-3 and TRBJ2-7; 8 bases align to TRBD2. V was pared by 1 base and J by 3 bases, with 8 bases of the junction left unmatched. Per the germline V gene, CDR1 is LGHNA and CDR2 is YSLEER. The CDR3 length is 16 residues. DNA for the CDR3: TGCGCCAGCAGCCAAGTGGGGGGTAGCGGGGTCTACGAGCAGTACTTC. As protein: CASSQVGGSGVYEQYF.

A few counts support this clonotype. J is TRBJ2-1 and V is TRBV30; 8 bases are a match to TRBD2. This CDR3 is 11 amino acids long. V lost 3 bases and J lost 12; bases outside the gene matches: 4. The germline V gene has CDR1 GTSNPN and CDR2 SVGIG (reference sequence). The CDR3 loop reads CAWSGGGPQFF. As DNA, the CDR3 is TGTGCCTGGAGCGGCGGGGGGCCGCAGTTCTTC.

At least ten counts were recorded for this clonotype. It may be a read error: a sequence one base away is much more abundant. The rearrangement links TRBV7-9 to TRBJ2-7; 9 bases fit TRBD1. Germline lookup yields CDR1 SEHNR and CDR2 FQNEAQ (reference sequence). The ends lost 1 base at V and 3 bases at J; junction bases unmatched: 1. This CDR3 is built from 14 residues. CDR3 residues: CASSLETGGYEQYF. CDR3 in DNA: TGTGCCAGCAGCTTAGAGACAGGGGGCTACGAGCAGTACTTC.

The chain recombines TRBV12-3 or TRBV12-4 with TRBJ1-1; 10 bases map to TRBD1. The CDR3 covers 16 residues. The trim removed 5 bases at V and 5 bases at J, leaving 11 bases unmatched. As DNA, the CDR3 is TGTGCCAGCAGTCCCGGGACAGGGGACTGGGGAACTGAAGCTTTCTTT. This encodes CASSPGTGDWGTEAFF.

This clonotype turned up a few times. V and J are TRBV20-1 and TRBJ2-7, with D perhaps being TRBD1 or TRBD2 (5 bases each). Per germline, CDR1 DFQATT and CDR2 SNEGSKA (reference sequence). This CDR3 is built from 14 residues. Trimming cost V 6 bases and J 6 bases, with 21 bases left between them. This CDR3 reads CSALTGEARGEQYF. The CDR3 bases are TGCAGTGCACTTACAGGCGAGGCTCGGGGCGAGCAGTACTTC.

The rearrangement joins TRBV7-9 to TRBJ1-5; 7 positions match TRBD1. V dropped 4 bases and J dropped 0; count of bases not matched to a gene: 3. CDR3 length equals 15 residues. Germline assignment: CDR1 SEHNR and CDR2 FQNEAQ (reference sequence). CDR3 DNA: TGTGCCAGCAGCTATACAGGGGATAGCAATCAGCCCCAGCATTTT. Protein product: CASSYTGDSNQPQHF.

This clonotype occurred a few times. The chain joins TRBV29-1 to TRBJ2-3; D is uncertain. Germline V CDR1 and CDR2: SQVTM, ANQGSEA. CDR3 size: 15 residues. V was trimmed by 8 bases and J by 2 bases, leaving 20 bases between them. CDR3 DNA sequence: TGCAGCATGTCCAAGGGTCTCCTCCTCACAGATACGCAGTATTTT. Its translation is CSMSKGLLLTDTQYF.

The DNA for the CDR3 is TGTGCCAGTAGTATCAGGGGGTCGAAGGAGACCCAGTACTTC. It translates to CASSIRGSKETQYF. The rearrangement joins TRBV19 to TRBJ2-5; TRBD1 agrees at 7 bases. V shed 3 bases and J 5 bases; nucleotides not matched to a gene: 6. The CDR3 has 14 residues. Germline assignment: CDR1 LNHDA and CDR2 SQIVND (reference sequence).

The chain combines TRBV11-2 with TRBJ1-2; 7 nucleotides match TRBD1. This CDR3 is built from 16 residues. Germline V CDR1 and CDR2: SGHAT, FQNNGV. Trimming removed 0 bases from V and 7 bases from J; junction bases left unmatched: 11. The CDR3: CASSLDPGTVEVGYTF. The CDR3, as DNA: TGTGCCAGCAGCTTAGACCCGGGGACAGTGGAGGTTGGCTACACCTTC.

This clonotype was observed at least ten times. The germline gene is not matched at one end of the junction; a read error may be the cause. The chain links TRBV5-1 to TRBJ2-3, with D unresolved. The CDR3 spans 13 residues. CDR1 and CDR2 from the germline V gene are SGHRS and YFSETQ. The CDR3 here is CASSLGDTDTQYF. CDR3 nucleotide sequence: TGTGCCAGCAGTTTAGGCGACACAGATACGCAGTATTTT.

The chain uses TRBV27 and TRBJ2-3; unclear D gene. CDR1 and CDR2 (germline): MNHEY, SMNVEV (reference sequence). The germline V and J ends were trimmed by 6 bases and 2 bases, with 18 bases remaining between them. This CDR3 comprises 16 residues. CDR3 protein: CASSPHRGGVTDTQYF. Written as DNA, the CDR3 is TGTGCCAGCAGCCCCCACCGTGGTGGGGTCACAGATACGCAGTATTTT.

The chain links TRBV7-3 to TRBJ2-5, with 10 bases lining up with TRBD2. V shed 1 base and J 4 bases; nucleotides not matched to a gene: 6. The CDR3 runs 16 residues. Germline lookup yields CDR1 SGHTA and CDR2 FQGTGA. CDR3 DNA: TGTGCCAGCAGCTTAAACCCTAGCGGGGGTCGAGAGACCCAGTACTTC. Translated, it gives CASSLNPSGGRETQYF.

This clonotype turned up a few times. The V gene is TRBV12-3 or TRBV12-4, the J gene TRBJ2-1; 10 bases are a match to TRBD2. J gave up 8 bases and V 6 bases, and 7 bases lay outside the gene matches. The CDR3 consists of 14 residues. In nucleotides, the CDR3 is TGTGCCAGCAGGGACAGCGGGGGGGTCGATGAGCAGTTCTTC. It codes for CASRDSGGVDEQFF.

CDR3 sequence: CASSETGRAYEQYF. CDR3 DNA: TGTGCCAGCAGTGAGACAGGGAGGGCCTACGAGCAGTACTTC. The genes are TRBV2 and TRBJ2-7, with D perhaps TRBD1 or TRBD2 (7 bases each). Trimming shortened V by 3 bases and J by 2 bases, and 11 bases separated the two germline ends. Germline lookup yields CDR1 SNHLY and CDR2 FYNNEI. The CDR3 sequence is 14 residues long. The full variable domain, with the rest looked up from reference TRBV2 and TRBJ2-7, is EPEVTQTPSHQVTQMGQEVILRCVPISNHLYFYWYRQILGQKVEFLVSFYNNEISEKSEIFDDQFSVERPDGSNFTLKIRSTKLEDSAMYFCASSETGRAYEQYFGPGTRLTVT.

The chain recombines TRBV4-1 with TRBJ2-7; a possible D gene is TRBD1 (5 bases). Germline V gene lookup returns CDR1 MGHRA and CDR2 YSYEKL. The CDR3 runs 16 residues. Trimming removed 0 bases from V and 0 bases from J, with 12 bases in between. CDR3 sequence (DNA): TGCGCCAGCAGCCAAGAAGGGGTAAGAGGCTCCTACGAGCAGTACTTC. Translating it yields CASSQEGVRGSYEQYF.

Ten or more counts support this clonotype. The V gene is TRBV18, the J gene TRBJ2-7; possibly TRBD1 for D (6 bases). The V gene's germline CDR1 is KGHSH and CDR2 LQKENI. The CDR3 totals 13 residues. Trimming shortened V by 6 bases and J by 3 bases, and 12 bases separated the two germline ends. The CDR3 protein is CASSQGTVYEQYF. As DNA, the CDR3 is TGTGCCAGCTCCCAGGGGACGGTCTACGAGCAGTACTTC.

The chain uses TRBV23-1 and TRBJ2-1; D may be TRBD2 (7 bases). TRBV23-1 is given ORF status, its function remaining uncertain. V was cut by 4 bases and J by 7 bases, with 14 bases left in between. There are 14 residues in the CDR3. The CDR3 here is CASSRGGGTNEQFF. CDR3 in DNA: TGCGCCAGCAGTCGGGGAGGGGGAACGAATGAGCAGTTCTTC.

A few counts support this clonotype. The V call is TRBV4-3, the J call TRBJ1-6, with D uncertain. Germline assignment: CDR1 LGHNA and CDR2 YSLEER. V lost 4 bases and J lost 8, with 12 bases in between. The CDR3 length is 14 residues. CDR3 in DNA: TGCGCCAGCAGCCCCCTAGGCCGGTATTCACCCCTCCACTTT. This sequence encodes CASSPLGRYSPLHF.

The chain is built from TRBV6-5 and TRBJ1-6; possible D gene TRBD1, 5 bases. Germline-derived CDR1 and CDR2 are MNHEY and SVGAGI. Trimming pared 6 bases from V and 9 bases from J, leaving 27 bases between. The CDR3 is 18 residues long. In DNA, the CDR3 is TGTGCCAGCAGCCGATACGGGGGAGTGTCTACGACGGGTTCACCCCTCCACTTT. Its translation: CASSRYGGVSTTGSPLHF.

This clonotype was found a few times. This sequence joins TRBV7-7 and TRBJ2-2; the D is unclear. The CDR3 spans 10 residues. CDR1 is SSHAT and CDR2 is FNYEAQ in the germline V gene (reference sequence). Written as DNA, the CDR3 is TGTGCTAGTGCAGCGGGGGAGCTGTTTTTT. Its protein product is CASAAGELFF.

This chain connects TRBV7-2 to TRBJ2-1, with D perhaps matching TRBD2 (7 bases). The germline V gene has CDR1 SGHTA and CDR2 FQGNSA. This CDR3 has 17 residues. The V and J ends lost 0 bases and 1 base respectively, with 13 bases between them. CDR3 sequence reads: CASSLARGPGSYNEQFF. The CDR3 region has the DNA TGTGCCAGCAGCTTAGCGCGGGGGCCGGGATCCTACAATGAGCAGTTCTTC.

V and J are TRBV3-1 and TRBJ2-3; 7 bases agree with TRBD2. Looked up from germline, CDR1 is LGHDT and CDR2 is YNNKEL (reference sequence). The trim removed 0 bases at V and 5 bases at J, leaving 11 bases unmatched. The CDR3 covers 17 residues. The CDR3 loop reads CASSQDIGLGLKDTQYF. The DNA for the CDR3 is TGTGCCAGCAGCCAAGATATTGGACTAGGGCTCAAAGATACGCAGTATTTT.

This clonotype was recorded a few times. This chain links TRBV6-2 or TRBV6-3 with TRBJ1-2, with 8 bases that match TRBD1. The germline gives CDR1 MNHEY, CDR2 SVGEGT. The V and J ends lost 6 bases and 7 bases, in that order; junction bases with no gene match: 19. The CDR3 covers 17 residues. The CDR3 sequence is CASSWPPMGQVLLGYTF. The CDR3 region has the DNA TGTGCCAGCAGCTGGCCACCGATGGGACAGGTCCTTCTTGGCTACACCTTC.

This clonotype was picked up a small number of times. The chain links TRBV5-1 to TRBJ2-1, with D perhaps TRBD1 (6 bases). The ends were cut back, 4 bases at V and 2 bases at J, with 19 bases in the middle. The V gene's germline CDR1 is SGHRS and CDR2 YFSETQ. The CDR3 has 17 residues. CDR3 coding DNA: TGCGCCAGCAGCCGTACGATCAGGGGATCTCCCTACAATGAGCAGTTCTTC. It codes for CASSRTIRGSPYNEQFF.

The rearrangement uses TRBV13 and TRBJ2-5, with 7 bases that match TRBD2. The V gene's germline CDR1 is PRHDT and CDR2 FYEKMQ (reference sequence). The CDR3 runs to 19 residues. V dropped 4 bases and J dropped 5; count of bases not matched to a gene: 22. The DNA for the CDR3 is TGTGCCAGCAGCTCCCTGGGCGGACACCGACCCCCGGGGGGTGAGACCCAGTACTTC. Protein: CASSSLGGHRPPGGETQYF.

J is TRBJ2-1 and V is TRBV20-1; weak D call: TRBD1 (7 bases). Germline assignment: CDR1 DFQATT and CDR2 SNEGSKA (reference sequence). The V gene lost 5 bases and the J gene lost 6 bases, with 29 bases spanning the gap. The CDR3 length is 18 residues. CDR3 sequence reads: CSAPARGTAGGASNEQFF. The CDR3 region has the DNA TGCAGTGCTCCCGCTCGGGGGACAGCCGGCGGCGCCTCCAATGAGCAGTTCTTC.

The rearrangement joins TRBV28 to TRBJ1-2, with D unclear. The CDR3 spans 15 residues. Trimming removed 5 bases from V and 4 bases from J, with 17 bases in between. Germline-derived CDR1 and CDR2 are MDHEN and SYDVKM. The CDR3 sequence is CASSLGRSPAYGYTF. In DNA, the CDR3 is TGTGCCAGCAGTCTCGGACGGAGCCCAGCCTATGGCTACACCTTC.

In its sample, this clonotype was seen many times. The V and J genes are TRBV7-9 and TRBJ1-2, with D unclear. Germline assignment: CDR1 SEHNR and CDR2 FQNEAQ (reference sequence). Trimming cost V 4 bases and J 1 base, with 7 bases left between them. This CDR3 has 13 residues. The CDR3, as DNA: TGTGCCAGCAGCTCCGGTCTTAACTATGGCTACACCTTC. Its translation is CASSSGLNYGYTF.